One and the same sample provided the 20 T cell receptor beta chains below, sequenced in a study of beta chain features in type 1 diabetes. Findings and limits, study-wide: Among patients with Type 1 diabetes, TCRB CDR3s were moderately but significantly shorter in every one of the four CD4+ subsets.

The investigators reverse transcribed all of the isolated RNA, so they sequenced expressed TCRB transcripts. TCRdb keeps only in-frame clones here, not all; method: immunoSEQ multiplex PCR. The data contain some 330,000 clones, roughly an eighth of them singletons. These TCRs' antigens remain unknown. Sequenced material: naive CD4+ T cells from blood. Receptor source: a woman younger than 30 with type 1 diabetes.

The rearrangement links TRBV29-1 to TRBJ1-2; perhaps TRBD1 as D (6 bases). Looked up from germline, CDR1 is SQVTM and CDR2 is ANQGSEA. The CDR3 length is 15 residues. V was cut by 4 bases and J by 3 bases, with 18 bases left in between. CDR3 bases: TGCAGCGTTGGTCAAACAGGGTTCTTGGACTATGGCTACACCTTC. It yields the protein CSVGQTGFLDYGYTF. The variable domain in full, with the rest retrieved from reference TRBV29-1 and TRBJ1-2, is SAVISQKPSRDICQRGTSLTIQCQVDSQVTMMFWYRQQPGQSLTLIATANQGSEATYESGFVIDKFPISRPNLTFSTLTVSNMSPEDSSIYLCSVGQTGFLDYGYTFGSGTRLTVV.

The chain has TRBV9 and TRBJ2-7; 10 nucleotides match TRBD2. Per the germline V gene, CDR1 is SGDLS and CDR2 is YYNGEE. Germline trimming cut 0 bases from V and 0 bases from J; bases unmatched to any gene: 3. The CDR3 is 16 residues long. The CDR3 loop reads CASSVGSSGSSYEQYF. The DNA for the CDR3 is TGTGCCAGCAGCGTAGGTTCTAGCGGGAGCTCCTACGAGCAGTACTTC.

V usage is TRBV10-3 and J usage is TRBJ1-2; 9 bases match TRBD1. V lost 2 bases, J lost 6 bases, and 1 base stayed unmatched. The length of the CDR3 is 13 residues. In germline, CDR1 is ENHRY, CDR2 SYGVKD. The CDR3 DNA follows: TGTGCCATCAGTGAGCGGACAGGGGATGGCTACACCTTC. It yields the protein CAISERTGDGYTF.

This clone was counted a few times. V is TRBV19 and J is TRBJ2-5; perhaps TRBD1 as D (5 bases). CDR1 and CDR2 from the germline V gene are LNHDA and SQIVND (reference sequence). V was trimmed by 3 bases and J by 3 bases, leaving 17 bases between them. The CDR3 runs to 16 residues. CDR3 amino acids: CASSIWGSQLKETQYF. For the CDR3, the DNA is TGTGCCAGTAGTATCTGGGGCTCCCAACTCAAAGAGACCCAGTACTTC.

The rearrangement uses TRBV4-3 and TRBJ2-2, with D possibly TRBD1 on 6 matching bases. Looked up from germline, CDR1 is LGHNA and CDR2 is YSLEER. The CDR3 spans 14 residues. V was clipped by 4 bases and J by 9 bases, with 15 bases between them. The chain's CDR3 is CASSPGQVLRELFF. CDR3 nucleotide sequence: TGCGCCAGCAGCCCGGGACAAGTCCTCAGGGAGCTGTTTTTT.

This clone appeared a few times. The rearrangement joins TRBV25-1 to TRBJ2-5; TRBD1 matches 7 bases. The CDR3 runs 15 residues. Trimming took 6 bases from V and 1 from J; bases not matched to a gene: 8. Per germline, CDR1 MGHDK and CDR2 SYGVNS. As DNA, the CDR3 is TGTGCCAGCAGCGTCCTTGGACAGGCCCAAGAGACCCAGTACTTC. Translating it yields CASSVLGQAQETQYF.

This clone was detected a few times. J is TRBJ2-7 and V is TRBV18, with 9 bases matching TRBD2. The V gene end was trimmed by 6 bases and the J gene end by 6 bases; junction bases not matched to a gene: 9. The CDR3 runs 14 residues. CDR1 KGHSH and CDR2 LQKENI come from the germline V gene. CDR3 in DNA: TGTGCCAGCTCCGAGAGCGGGGGGATGGGCGAGCAGTACTTC. It codes for CASSESGGMGEQYF.

This chain links TRBV7-2 with TRBJ2-7; D gene uncertain. There are 13 residues in the CDR3. CDR1 and CDR2 from the germline V gene are SGHTA and FQGNSA. Trimming pared 4 bases from V and 0 bases from J, leaving 7 bases between. In nucleotides, the CDR3 is TGTGCCAGCAGCTCCCTGAGCTCCTACGAGCAGTACTTC. Its translation: CASSSLSSYEQYF.

A few counts support this clone. The rearrangement links TRBV4-1 to TRBJ1-2; 9 positions match TRBD1. V lost 2 bases and J lost 6; bases outside the gene matches: 4. The CDR3 length is 14 residues. CDR1 is MGHRA, CDR2 YSYEKL, per germline. This CDR3 reads CASSQPGQGDGYTF. Written as DNA, the CDR3 is TGCGCCAGCAGCCAACCGGGACAGGGAGATGGCTACACCTTC.

This clone appeared a few times. CDR3: CSVVPPISGEQFF. CDR3 bases: TGCAGCGTTGTCCCACCCATTAGCGGTGAGCAGTTCTTC. The V call is TRBV29-1, the J call TRBJ2-1, with D perhaps matching TRBD2 (6 bases). V lost 4 bases and J 9 bases, leaving 16 bases between the germline ends. Per germline, CDR1 SQVTM and CDR2 ANQGSEA. This CDR3 comprises 13 residues.

There are a few counts of this clone. This rearrangement joins TRBV9 to TRBJ2-1, with TRBD1 matching over 9 bases. Germline V gene sequence: CDR1 SGDLS, CDR2 YYNGEE. This CDR3 contains 15 residues. The V segment lost 4 bases and the J segment 8 bases; nucleotides outside the gene matches: 10. CDR3 coding DNA: TGTGCCAGCAGCCTCAGGGGACAGGGCTTCGATGAGCAGTTCTTC. It specifies CASSLRGQGFDEQFF.

The chain carries TRBV19 and TRBJ1-1; TRBD1 agrees at 11 bases. V lost 5 bases and J lost 8; bases outside the gene matches: 13. The CDR3 loop spans 16 amino acids. From germline, CDR1 is LNHDA and CDR2 SQIVND (reference sequence). As DNA, the CDR3 is TGTGCCAGTAGTCCCGGACAGGGGGCGAACACCGAAGAAGCTTTCTTT. It codes for CASSPGQGANTEEAFF. Combining the CDR3 with reference TRBV19 and TRBJ1-1 gives the whole variable domain DGGITQSPKYLFRKEGQNVTLSCEQNLNHDAMYWYRQDPGQGLRLIYYSQIVNDFQKGDIAEGYSVSREKKESFPLTVTSAQKNPTAFYLCASSPGQGANTEEAFFGQGTRLTVV.

A few counts support this clone. The chain is built from TRBV11-2 and TRBJ2-3, with 13 positions matching TRBD2. The CDR3 consists of 16 residues. After removal of 4 bases from V and 6 bases from J, the junction contained 7 bases not matched to a gene. The V gene's germline CDR1 is SGHAT and CDR2 FQNNGV. In DNA, the CDR3 is TGTGCCAGCAGCTCGGGGACTAGCGGGGTATTGGATACGCAGTATTTT. This translates into CASSSGTSGVLDTQYF. The full variable domain, completed using reference TRBV11-2 and TRBJ2-3, is EAGVAQSPRYKIIEKRQSVAFWCNPISGHATLYWYQQILGQGPKLLIQFQNNGVVDDSQLPKDRFSAERLKGVDSTLKIQPAKLEDSAVYLCASSSGTSGVLDTQYFGPGTRLTVL.

The sample holds a few counts of this clone. The chain is built from TRBV28 and TRBJ2-7; D uncertain. Germline-derived CDR1 and CDR2 are MDHEN and SYDVKM. Trimming pared 6 bases from V and 4 bases from J, leaving 7 bases between. This CDR3 is 11 amino acids long. CDR3: CASSRTYEQYF. The CDR3 bases are TGTGCCAGCAGCCGCACTTACGAGCAGTACTTC.

This clone was picked up a small number of times. V gene TRBV19 combines with J gene TRBJ1-2; 9 nucleotides agree with TRBD1. From germline, CDR1 is LNHDA and CDR2 SQIVND (reference sequence). The CDR3 is 13 amino acids. The V gene end was trimmed by 8 bases and the J gene end by 4 bases; junction bases not matched to a gene: 5. The CDR3 DNA reads TGTGCCAGTGGACAGGGGACTGCCTATGGCTACACCTTC. Translated, it gives CASGQGTAYGYTF.

The rearrangement uses TRBV2 and TRBJ2-2, with TRBD2 identical over 8 bases. CDR3 length equals 16 residues. V lost 0 bases to trimming and J lost 4 bases; unmatched junction nucleotides: 4. Germline-derived CDR1 and CDR2 are SNHLY and FYNNEI. The CDR3 coding sequence is TGTGCCAGCAGTGAAGCTAGCGGGGCTACCACCGGGGAGCTGTTTTTT. Residues: CASSEASGATTGELFF.

The J gene is TRBJ1-2, the V gene TRBV7-2, with 11 positions matching TRBD1. Germline values: CDR1 SGHTA, CDR2 FQGNSA. The CDR3 extends over 14 amino acids. Trimming cost V 6 bases and J 5 bases; bases outside gene matches: 5. As DNA, the CDR3 is TGTGCCAGCAGGGACAGGGGGCTTGCTTATGGCTACACCTTC. This gives the protein CASRDRGLAYGYTF.

This clone was seen a handful of times. Other DNA sequences in this specimen translate into the identical CDR3. The V and J genes are TRBV5-1 and TRBJ2-7, with 14 bases identical to TRBD2. This CDR3 is built from 16 residues. V gave up 4 bases and J gave up 0 bases; unmatched junction bases: 3. Per the germline V gene, CDR1 is SGHRS and CDR2 is YFSETQ. CDR3 bases: TGCGCCAGCAGCAGCGGGACTAGCGGGAGCTCCTACGAGCAGTACTTC. It is translated as CASSSGTSGSSYEQYF.

The chain joins TRBV5-4 to TRBJ2-3; 11 bases match TRBD2. This CDR3 region has 16 residues. V dropped 4 bases and J dropped 2; count of bases not matched to a gene: 6. Germline loops: CDR1 SGHNT, CDR2 YYREEE (reference sequence). In DNA form, the CDR3 reads TGTGCCAGCAGCCGAGGGACTAGCGGTTCCACAGATACGCAGTATTTT. Translation gives CASSRGTSGSTDTQYF.

The chain carries TRBV5-4 and TRBJ1-1; D possibly corresponds to TRBD1 (5 bases). CDR1 and CDR2 (germline): SGHNT, YYREEE (reference sequence). The CDR3 covers 13 residues. The V gene lost 0 bases and the J gene lost 9 bases, with 12 bases spanning the gap. This chain's CDR3 is CASSLVRGGKAFF. The DNA for the CDR3 is TGTGCCAGCAGCTTGGTAAGGGGTGGGAAAGCTTTCTTT.